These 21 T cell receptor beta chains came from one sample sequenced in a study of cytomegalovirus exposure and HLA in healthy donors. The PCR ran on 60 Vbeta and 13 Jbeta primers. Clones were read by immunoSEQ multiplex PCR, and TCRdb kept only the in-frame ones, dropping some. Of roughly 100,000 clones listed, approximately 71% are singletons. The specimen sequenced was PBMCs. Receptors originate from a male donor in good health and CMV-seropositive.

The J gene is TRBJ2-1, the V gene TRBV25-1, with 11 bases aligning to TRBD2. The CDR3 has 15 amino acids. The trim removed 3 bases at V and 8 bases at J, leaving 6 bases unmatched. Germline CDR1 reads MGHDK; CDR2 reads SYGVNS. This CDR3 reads CASSDTSGSRYEQFF. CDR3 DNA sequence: TGTGCCAGCAGTGATACTAGCGGGAGTAGGTATGAGCAGTTCTTC.

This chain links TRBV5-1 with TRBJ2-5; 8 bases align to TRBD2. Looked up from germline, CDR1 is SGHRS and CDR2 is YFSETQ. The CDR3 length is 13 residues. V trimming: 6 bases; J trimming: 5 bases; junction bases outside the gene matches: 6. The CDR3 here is CASTRGGKETQYF. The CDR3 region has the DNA TGCGCCAGCACTCGCGGGGGGAAGGAGACCCAGTACTTC.

CDR3 region: CASRISGTGYTGELFF. The DNA for the CDR3 is TGTGCCAGCAGAATATCCGGGACAGGATACACCGGGGAGCTGTTTTTT. The V call is TRBV27, the J call TRBJ2-2; 8 bases agree with TRBD1. This CDR3 contains 16 residues. J was trimmed by 3 bases and V by 6 bases; bases with no gene match: 9. CDR1 and CDR2 (germline): MNHEY, SMNVEV (reference sequence).

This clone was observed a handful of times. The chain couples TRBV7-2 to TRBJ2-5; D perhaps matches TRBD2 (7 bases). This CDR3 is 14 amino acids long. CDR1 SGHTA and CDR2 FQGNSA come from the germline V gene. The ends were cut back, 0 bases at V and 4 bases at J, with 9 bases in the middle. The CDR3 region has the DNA TGTGCCAGCAGCTTAGCGGGAGGGGGAGAGACCCAGTACTTC. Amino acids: CASSLAGGGETQYF.

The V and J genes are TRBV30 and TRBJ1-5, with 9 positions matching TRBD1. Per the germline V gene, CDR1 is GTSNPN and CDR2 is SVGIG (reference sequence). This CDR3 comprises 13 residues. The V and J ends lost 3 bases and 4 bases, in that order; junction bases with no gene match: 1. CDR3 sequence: CAWRGQGNQPQHF. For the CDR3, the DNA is TGTGCCTGGAGGGGACAGGGTAATCAGCCCCAGCATTTT. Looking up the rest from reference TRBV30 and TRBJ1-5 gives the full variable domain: SQTIHQWPATLVQPVGSPLSLECTVEGTSNPNLYWYRQAAGRGLQLLFYSVGIGQISSEVPQNLSASRPQDRQFILSSKKLLLSDSGFYLCAWRGQGNQPQHFGDGTRLSIL.

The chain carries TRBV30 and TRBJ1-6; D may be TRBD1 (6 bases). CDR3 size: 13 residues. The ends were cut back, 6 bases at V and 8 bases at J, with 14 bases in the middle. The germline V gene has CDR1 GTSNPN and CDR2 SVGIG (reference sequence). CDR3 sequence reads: CACPGTQYSPLHF. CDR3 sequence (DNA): TGTGCCTGCCCCGGGACACAGTATTCACCCCTCCACTTT.

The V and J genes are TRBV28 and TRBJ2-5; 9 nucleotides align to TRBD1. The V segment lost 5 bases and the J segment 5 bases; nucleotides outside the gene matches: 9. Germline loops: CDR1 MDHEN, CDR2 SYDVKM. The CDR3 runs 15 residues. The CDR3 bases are TGTGCCAGCAGTGTACCGGGGACAGGGATGGAGACCCAGTACTTC. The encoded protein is CASSVPGTGMETQYF. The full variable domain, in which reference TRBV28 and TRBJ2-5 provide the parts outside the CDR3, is DVKVTQSSRYLVKRTGEKVFLECVQDMDHENMFWYRQDPGLGLRLIYFSYDVKMKEKGDIPEGYSVSREKKERFSLILESASTNQTSMYLCASSVPGTGMETQYFGPGTRLLVL.

CDR3: CASSPAIGTSGNEQYF. The DNA of the CDR3 is TGTGCCAGCAGCCCCGCTATCGGGACTAGCGGGAACGAGCAGTACTTC. This chain connects TRBV7-2 to TRBJ2-5; TRBD2 matches at 13 bases. The better agreement between TRBJ2-7 and the DNA end casts doubt on the J call. The CDR3 sequence is 16 residues long. CDR1 is SGHTA and CDR2 is FQGNSA in the germline V gene.

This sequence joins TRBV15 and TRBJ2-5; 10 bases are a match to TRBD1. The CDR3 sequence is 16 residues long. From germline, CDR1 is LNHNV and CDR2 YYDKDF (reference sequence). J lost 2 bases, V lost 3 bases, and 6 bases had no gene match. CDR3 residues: CATSRPGTGAQETQYF. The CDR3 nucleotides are TGTGCCACCAGCAGGCCCGGGACAGGGGCGCAAGAGACCCAGTACTTC.

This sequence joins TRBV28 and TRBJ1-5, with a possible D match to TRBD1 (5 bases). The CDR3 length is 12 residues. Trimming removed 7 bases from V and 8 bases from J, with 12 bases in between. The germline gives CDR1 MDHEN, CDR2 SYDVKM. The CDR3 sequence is CASTLPGEPQHF. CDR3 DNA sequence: TGTGCCAGCACCCTACCGGGGGAGCCCCAGCATTTT.

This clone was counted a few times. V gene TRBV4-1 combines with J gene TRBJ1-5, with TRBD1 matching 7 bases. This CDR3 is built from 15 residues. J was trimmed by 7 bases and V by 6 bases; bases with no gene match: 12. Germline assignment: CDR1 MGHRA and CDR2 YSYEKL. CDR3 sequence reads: CASSQTRQGSQPQHF. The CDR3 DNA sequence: TGCGCCAGCAGTCAGACCCGACAGGGCTCCCAGCCCCAGCATTTT.

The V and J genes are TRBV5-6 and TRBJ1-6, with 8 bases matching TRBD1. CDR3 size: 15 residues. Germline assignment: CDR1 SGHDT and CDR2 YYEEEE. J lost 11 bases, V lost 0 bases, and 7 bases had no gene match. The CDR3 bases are TGTGCCAGCAGCTTGGCCGACAGGGGTATGGCACCCCTCCACTTT. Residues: CASSLADRGMAPLHF. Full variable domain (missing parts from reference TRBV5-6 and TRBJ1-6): DAGVTQSPTHLIKTRGQQVTLRCSPKSGHDTVSWYQQALGQGPQFIFQYYEEEERQRGNFPDRFSGHQFPNYSSELNVNALLLGDSALYLCASSLADRGMAPLHFGNGTRLTVT.

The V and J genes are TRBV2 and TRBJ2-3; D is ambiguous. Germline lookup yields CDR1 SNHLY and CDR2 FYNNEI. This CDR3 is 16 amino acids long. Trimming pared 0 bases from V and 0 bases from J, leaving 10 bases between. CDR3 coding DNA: TGTGCCAGCAGTGAAGCCCCAAGTACTAGCACAGATACGCAGTATTTT. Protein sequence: CASSEAPSTSTDTQYF.

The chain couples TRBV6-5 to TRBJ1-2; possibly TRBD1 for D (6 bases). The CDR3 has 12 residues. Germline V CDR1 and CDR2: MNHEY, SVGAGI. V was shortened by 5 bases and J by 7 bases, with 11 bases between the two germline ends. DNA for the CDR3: TGTGCCAGCAGTATCGCAGGGGCTGGCTACACCTTC. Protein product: CASSIAGAGYTF.

CDR3 sequence: CANGETYGTDTQYF. Here the CDR3 DNA reads TGTGCCAACGGGGAGACATACGGCACAGATACGCAGTATTTT. V is TRBV7-9 and J is TRBJ2-3; TRBD2 is a possible D gene (5 bases). The CDR3 consists of 14 residues. Trimming shortened V by 10 bases and J by 1 base, and 15 bases separated the two germline ends. Germline CDR1 SEHNR, CDR2 FQNEAQ (reference sequence). Full variable domain (rest looked up from reference TRBV7-9 and TRBJ2-3): DTGVSQNPRHKITKRGQNVTFRCDPISEHNRLYWYRQTLGQGPEFLTYFQNEAQLEKSRLLSDRFSAERPKGSFSTLEIQRTEQGDSAMYLCANGETYGTDTQYFGPGTRLTVL.

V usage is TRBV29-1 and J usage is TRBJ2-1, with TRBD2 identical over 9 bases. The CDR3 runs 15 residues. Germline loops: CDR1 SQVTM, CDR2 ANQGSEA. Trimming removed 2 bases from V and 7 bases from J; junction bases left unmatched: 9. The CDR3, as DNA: TGCAGCGTTGAATTGGCGGGAGGGCCAGGGAATGAGCAGTTCTTC. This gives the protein CSVELAGGPGNEQFF.

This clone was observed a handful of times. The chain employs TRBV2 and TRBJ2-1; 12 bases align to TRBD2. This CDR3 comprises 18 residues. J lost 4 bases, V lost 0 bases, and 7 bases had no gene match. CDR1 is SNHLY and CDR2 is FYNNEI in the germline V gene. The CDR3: CASSEAGLAGHPYNEQFF. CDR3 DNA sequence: TGTGCCAGCAGTGAAGCTGGACTAGCGGGACATCCATACAATGAGCAGTTCTTC.

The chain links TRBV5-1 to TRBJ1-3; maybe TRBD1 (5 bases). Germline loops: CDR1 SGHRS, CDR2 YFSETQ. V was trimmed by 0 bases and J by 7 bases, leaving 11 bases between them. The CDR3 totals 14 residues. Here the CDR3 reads CASSLGGQDNTIYF. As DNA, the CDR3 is TGCGCCAGCAGCTTGGGGGGCCAAGACAACACCATATATTTT.

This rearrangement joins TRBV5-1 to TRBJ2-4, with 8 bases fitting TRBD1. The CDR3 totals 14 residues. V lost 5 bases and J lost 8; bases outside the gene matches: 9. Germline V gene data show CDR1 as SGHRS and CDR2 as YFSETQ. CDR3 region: CASSYGQGRDIQYF. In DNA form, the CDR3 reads TGCGCCAGCAGTTACGGACAGGGACGGGACATTCAGTACTTC. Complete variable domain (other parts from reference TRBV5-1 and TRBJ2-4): KAGVTQTPRYLIKTRGQQVTLSCSPISGHRSVSWYQQTPGQGLQFLFEYFSETQRNKGNFPGRFSGRQFSNSRSEMNVSTLELGDSALYLCASSYGQGRDIQYFGAGTRLSVL.

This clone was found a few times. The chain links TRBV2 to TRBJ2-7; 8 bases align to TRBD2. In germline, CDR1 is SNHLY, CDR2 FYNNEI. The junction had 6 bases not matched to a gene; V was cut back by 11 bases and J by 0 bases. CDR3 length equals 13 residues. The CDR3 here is CAVEAGDSYEQYF. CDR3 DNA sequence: TGTGCCGTCGAAGCGGGGGACTCCTACGAGCAGTACTTC.

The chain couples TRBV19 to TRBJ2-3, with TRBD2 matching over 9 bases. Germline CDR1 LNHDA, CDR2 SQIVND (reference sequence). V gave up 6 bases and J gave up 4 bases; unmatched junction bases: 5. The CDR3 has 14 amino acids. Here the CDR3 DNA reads TGTGCCAGTAGGCGGGGACTAGCTTCAGATACGCAGTATTTT. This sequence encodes CASRRGLASDTQYF.